The 24 T cell receptor beta chains reported below all come from one sample, sequenced in a study of shared clonotypes between healthy human individuals (dated by TCRdb to between 2020 and 2021). Library preparation was by the immunoSEQ multiplex PCR assay. TCRdb retrieved this table from immuneACCESS and kept in-frame rearrangements only. Not all clones are present; in checked studies, unresolved V genes account for under half, and no reason is known for the remainder. The sample table shows 2 million to 2.5 million clones, and about 95% are seen once. The leading ten clones occupy 0.1% to 0.15% of the sample. The sequencing input was naive CD4+ T cells sorted from blood. In the paper's terms, the cell subset or site label means: CD45RA+ positively selected. These receptors were obtained from a man aged 18 to 30 in good health.

This clone has only one observation. The V and J genes are TRBV5-4 and TRBJ2-2, with D perhaps TRBD1 or TRBD2 (6 bases each). V dropped 0 bases and J dropped 7 bases, with 10 bases sitting between them. The CDR3 spans 14 residues. Germline V gene lookup returns CDR1 SGHNT and CDR2 YYREEE (reference sequence). Here the CDR3 DNA reads TGTGCCAGCAGCTTGGAGGGGGGCCGCGGGGAGCTGTTTTTT. It encodes CASSLEGGRGELFF.

The V and J genes are TRBV9 and TRBJ2-5, with D uncertain. The CDR3 is 13 amino acids. Trimming removed 2 bases at V and 9 bases at J, with 14 bases between. The V gene's germline CDR1 is SGDLS and CDR2 YYNGEE. The CDR3 sequence is CASSVGPMQAQYF. The CDR3 nucleotides are TGTGCCAGCAGCGTTGGGCCGATGCAGGCCCAGTACTTC.

The rearrangement uses TRBV9 and TRBJ2-1; TRBD2 agrees at 11 bases. V gave up 6 bases and J gave up 1 base; unmatched junction bases: 3. Looked up from germline, CDR1 is SGDLS and CDR2 is YYNGEE. This CDR3 comprises 15 residues. CDR3 loop: CASTLAGGSYNEQFF. Written as DNA, the CDR3 is TGTGCCAGCACCTTAGCGGGGGGGTCCTACAATGAGCAGTTCTTC.

This chain connects TRBV7-9 to TRBJ1-4, with D uncertain. CDR3 length: 16 amino acids. Trimming pared 3 bases from V and 5 bases from J, leaving 16 bases between. Looked up from germline, CDR1 is SEHNR and CDR2 is FQNEAQ (reference sequence). The DNA of the CDR3 is TGTGCCAGCAGCTTCCAAGGGCTCCCGGGGAATGAAAAACTGTTTTTT. Translation: CASSFQGLPGNEKLFF.

This chain joins TRBV30 and TRBJ2-2; D is unclear. There are 15 residues in the CDR3. The ends were cut back, 2 bases at V and 1 base at J, with 11 bases in the middle. Germline CDR1 reads GTSNPN; CDR2 reads SVGIG (reference sequence). The chain's CDR3 is CAWSFNSLNTGELFF. The DNA of the CDR3 is TGTGCCTGGAGTTTTAACAGCCTGAACACCGGGGAGCTGTTTTTT.

The rearrangement uses TRBV5-4 and TRBJ2-5; D not certain. This CDR3 spans 13 amino acids. CDR1 and CDR2 from the germline V gene are SGHNT and YYREEE (reference sequence). The ends were cut back, 4 bases at V and 5 bases at J, with 12 bases in the middle. The CDR3: CASSIGPPETQYF. The CDR3 bases are TGTGCCAGCAGCATAGGGCCCCCGGAGACCCAGTACTTC. The full variable domain, rest sourced from reference TRBV5-4 and TRBJ2-5, is ETGVTQSPTHLIKTRGQQVTLRCSSQSGHNTVSWYQQALGQGPQFIFQYYREEENGRGNFPPRFSGLQFPNYSSELNVNALELDDSALYLCASSIGPPETQYFGPGTRLLVL.

V usage is TRBV5-1 and J usage is TRBJ2-3, with 7 positions matching TRBD2. J lost 2 bases, V lost 0 bases, and 6 bases had no gene match. The germline V gene encodes CDR1 SGHRS and CDR2 YFSETQ. The CDR3 extends over 16 amino acids. CDR3 sequence (DNA): TGCGCCAGCAGCTTGGCCACTAGCGTCTCCACAGATACGCAGTATTTT. Its translation: CASSLATSVSTDTQYF.

This chain uses TRBV6-1 with TRBJ1-1, with D unclear. This CDR3 is 12 amino acids long. With 2 bases removed from V and 6 bases from J, the gap between germline ends came to 7 bases. Germline V lookup: CDR1 MNHNS, CDR2 SASEGT. The CDR3 sequence: CASSEYVAEAFF. In DNA, the CDR3 is TGTGCCAGCAGTGAATACGTCGCTGAAGCTTTCTTT.

The chain employs TRBV30 and TRBJ1-5; 9 bases map to TRBD1. This CDR3 comprises 14 residues. Germline lookup yields CDR1 GTSNPN and CDR2 SVGIG (reference sequence). V was pared by 5 bases and J by 7 bases, with 9 bases of the junction left unmatched. The CDR3 DNA reads as TGTGCCTGGGCCTCGGGACAGGGTTACCAGCCCCAGCATTTT. Its protein product is CAWASGQGYQPQHF.

Points on this clone: The identical CDR3 is also encoded by other nucleotide sequences in the sample. The V gene is TRBV7-9, the J gene TRBJ1-1; no clear D gene. The CDR3 is 13 residues long. V lost 5 bases to trimming and J lost 1 base, with 8 bases between them. The germline gives CDR1 SEHNR, CDR2 FQNEAQ (reference sequence). DNA for the CDR3: TGTGCCAGCAGCGTGCAGGAGAACACTGAAGCTTTCTTT. Its protein product is CASSVQENTEAFF.

This chain joins TRBV5-5 and TRBJ2-1, with TRBD2 identical over 8 bases. Trimming at V came to 1 base and at J to 8 bases, leaving 8 bases not matched to a gene. The CDR3 sequence is 15 residues long. CDR1 is SGHKS, CDR2 YYEKEE, per germline (reference sequence). The CDR3, as DNA: TGTGCCAGCAGCTTGTTGAGCGGGGGTATTGATGAGCAGTTCTTC. This gives the protein CASSLLSGGIDEQFF.

This clone was seen just once. The J gene is TRBJ2-3, the V gene TRBV5-6, with D tentatively TRBD1 (5 bases). This CDR3 is built from 14 residues. V was shortened by 6 bases and J by 3 bases, with 14 bases between the two germline ends. Germline CDR1 and CDR2: SGHDT and YYEEEE. The CDR3 protein is CASTFQGVTDTQYF. CDR3 nucleotide sequence: TGTGCCAGCACCTTCCAAGGGGTGACAGATACGCAGTATTTT.

This chain uses TRBV6-6 with TRBJ1-3; no definite D call. The CDR3 has 14 amino acids. The V gene lost 0 bases and the J gene lost 4 bases, with 7 bases spanning the gap. In germline, CDR1 is MNHNY, CDR2 SVGAGI (reference sequence). CDR3 nucleotide sequence: TGTGCCAGCAGTTACTCGGGGAACGGAAACACCATATATTTT. The encoded protein is CASSYSGNGNTIYF.

The chain has TRBV7-9 and TRBJ2-7; 8 nucleotides align to TRBD1. This CDR3 comprises 15 residues. Germline values: CDR1 SEHNR, CDR2 FQNEAQ (reference sequence). Trimming cost V 6 bases and J 5 bases; bases outside gene matches: 12. CDR3 residues: CASSSTGRGQDEQYF. The CDR3 region has the DNA TGTGCCAGCAGTTCCACGGGCAGGGGGCAAGACGAGCAGTACTTC.

This clone was seen just once. V gene TRBV28 combines with J gene TRBJ2-3; D unresolved. Germline CDR1 MDHEN, CDR2 SYDVKM. The germline V and J ends were trimmed by 1 base and 5 bases, with 4 bases remaining between them. This CDR3 is 12 amino acids long. The CDR3 DNA reads TGTGCCAGCAGTTTATATGGAGATACGCAGTATTTT. Residues: CASSLYGDTQYF.

The gene calls are TRBV18 and TRBJ2-7, with a possible D match to TRBD1 (6 bases). This CDR3 has 13 residues. Between the trimmed V and J ends, which lost 2 bases and 6 bases, there was a span of 11 bases. The germline V gene has CDR1 KGHSH and CDR2 LQKENI. In DNA, the CDR3 is TGTGCCAGCTCACCATCTAGAGGGGGCGAGCAGTACTTC. It specifies CASSPSRGGEQYF.

The chain uses TRBV28 and TRBJ1-5; the D gene is possibly TRBD1 (5 bases). From germline, CDR1 is MDHEN and CDR2 SYDVKM. The ends were cut back, 3 bases at V and 6 bases at J, with 15 bases in the middle. The CDR3 spans 15 residues. The CDR3 protein is CASSLAPGSGQPQHF. The CDR3 region has the DNA TGTGCCAGCAGTTTGGCTCCAGGGTCAGGTCAGCCCCAGCATTTT.

The chain combines TRBV2 with TRBJ1-4, with TRBD1 matching over 10 bases. V was pared by 6 bases and J by 10 bases, with 8 bases of the junction left unmatched. CDR1 and CDR2 from the germline V gene are SNHLY and FYNNEI. This CDR3 comprises 14 residues. CDR3 region: CASRSGTGEGKLFF. Here the CDR3 DNA reads TGTGCCAGCAGGTCCGGGACAGGGGAGGGAAAACTGTTTTTT.

The J gene is TRBJ1-2, the V gene TRBV6-5, with 7 bases that match TRBD1. The CDR3 covers 14 residues. Germline V gene data show CDR1 as MNHEY and CDR2 as SVGAGI. The V gene end was trimmed by 6 bases and the J gene end by 4 bases; junction bases not matched to a gene: 8. The CDR3 is CASSRPGTAYGYTF. DNA of the CDR3: TGTGCCAGCAGCCGGCCAGGGACAGCCTATGGCTACACCTTC.

This chain joins TRBV5-4 and TRBJ2-7; 7 bases align to TRBD1. The CDR3 totals 14 residues. Germline-derived CDR1 and CDR2 are SGHNT and YYREEE (reference sequence). The V segment lost 4 bases and the J segment 5 bases; nucleotides outside the gene matches: 9. The CDR3 DNA is TGTGCCAGCAGCACCCGGACAGGATCGGACGAGCAGTACTTC. It specifies CASSTRTGSDEQYF.

The rearrangement uses TRBV7-9 and TRBJ1-4; D is unclear. Germline values: CDR1 SEHNR, CDR2 FQNEAQ (reference sequence). V lost 3 bases and J lost 7, with 12 bases in between. CDR3 length: 14 amino acids. CDR3 sequence reads: CASSLSIGGEKLFF. The CDR3 DNA reads TGTGCCAGCAGCTTGAGCATAGGAGGTGAAAAACTGTTTTTT.

This clone was seen a single time. Other nucleotide sequences in the sample specify the same CDR3. The chain is built from TRBV7-2 and TRBJ2-5; the match to TRBD2 covers 8 bases. Losses at the gene ends were 4 bases for V and 1 base for J; bases not matched to a gene: 2. The CDR3 loop spans 14 amino acids. CDR1 and CDR2 (germline): SGHTA, FQGNSA. The CDR3 DNA is TGTGCCAGCAGCTCTAGCGGGCTCCAAGAGACCCAGTACTTC. Its protein is CASSSSGLQETQYF.

The V gene is TRBV4-2, the J gene TRBJ1-6; 9 bases line up with TRBD1. Germline loops: CDR1 LGHNA, CDR2 YNFKEQ. The CDR3 is made up of 17 amino acids. With V trimmed by 1 base and J by 9 bases, 10 bases remained unmatched. This CDR3 reads CASSQANPGQGFSPLHF. CDR3 bases: TGTGCCAGCAGCCAAGCCAATCCGGGACAGGGATTTTCACCCCTCCACTTT.

This chain links TRBV5-1 with TRBJ2-1, with 12 bases lining up with TRBD1. The germline V gene has CDR1 SGHRS and CDR2 YFSETQ. The CDR3 is made up of 15 amino acids. The V segment lost 3 bases and the J segment 6 bases; nucleotides outside the gene matches: 4. The CDR3 nucleotides are TGCGCCAGCAGCTGGGGACAGGGGGCAACCAATGAGCAGTTCTTC. Its protein product is CASSWGQGATNEQFF.